This T cell receptor beta chain comes out of a study of breast tumors, draining lymph nodes, adjacent tissues. CDR3 length equals 17 residues. Germline V gene lookup returns CDR1 LGHNA and CDR2 YNFKEQ. A single record per CDR3 protein comes from TCRdb applying MiXCR to the multiplex PCR reads. The top ten hold about 40% of the sample, which has about 12,000 distinct CDR3 sequences, about 56% seen once. The study's findings and limits: The lymph node origin of tumor T cells was framed as consistent with a hypothesis, not demonstrated. Tumor and nontumor repertoires were significantly more similar in luminal-like than in basal-like breast cancer. Compared with lymph nodes, tumors were less diverse; compared with nontumor tissue, more. Data fit most tumor T cells coming from lymph node, expanding in tumor.

About this clonotype itself: Antigen unknown. The junction differs from germline at one of its ends, possibly a read error.

This chain links TRBV4-2 with TRBJ2-3; 9 bases agree with TRBD2. Sequencing was carried out using breast tumor tissue. The receptor's source is a female donor with breast cancer. Some clones in this sample may be carry-over from other donors' samples. The CDR3 DNA sequence: TGTGCCAGCAGCCGAGAGAACAGCGGGGGGCCCACAGGTACGCAGTATTTT. This gives the protein CASSRENSGGPTGTQYF.